This section outlines one T cell receptor beta chain sequence together with its context. A read error may account for a junction end that differs from germline. The CDR3 is 14 amino acids. Per the germline V gene, CDR1 is SGHNT and CDR2 is YYREEE (reference sequence). The data stem from a study of tumor-infiltrating lymphocytes in primary liver carcinoma. Study-wide background: Enrolled patients were male and female, aged 30 to 69 years.

Starting from 500 ng of total RNA, TCR beta cDNA was produced with a primer in the constant region. Amplification in three nested multiplex PCR rounds with slightly modified ARM-PCR gave rise to TCR beta libraries. Rounds one and two of PCR, each of roughly 10 cycles, were primed with TRBV1-TRBV30 forward primers and a C-beta reverse primer. TCRdb passed the multiplex PCR reads through MiXCR, listing each CDR3 protein once. The sample carries around 330,000 distinct CDR3 sequences, 65% recorded once. They got blood RNA out of unsorted whole blood and also pulled out germline DNA. The V gene is TRBV5-4, the J gene TRBJ2-5, with D perhaps matching TRBD1 or TRBD2 (5 bases each). Sequencing input: peripheral blood. The source of this sequence is a man in his forties with primary liver carcinoma and hepatitis B virus infection. In DNA, the CDR3 is TGTGCCAGCAGCCCAGCAGAGGTGGGGGAGACCCAGCACTTC. It translates to CASSPAEVGETQHF. The entire variable domain, with the rest obtained from reference TRBV5-4 and TRBJ2-5, is as follows: ETGVTQSPTHLIKTRGQQVTLRCSSQSGHNTVSWYQQALGQGPQFIFQYYREEENGRGNFPPRFSGLQFPNYSSELNVNALELDDSALYLCASSPAEVGETQHFGPGTRLLVL.